The 28 T cell receptor beta chains presented below share a single source sample, sequenced in a study of early T cells in non-severe SARS-CoV-2 infection. MiXCR, applied by TCRdb to the 5' RACE reads, yields one record per CDR3 protein. This sample carries approximately 62,000 distinct CDR3 sequences, roughly an eighth of them seen once, and the ten largest clones take roughly 3.4%. Sequencing was performed on whole blood. These receptors were taken from an adult who was a healthcare worker with PCR-confirmed SARS-CoV-2 infection or an uninfected control (not recorded which).

The table lists this clonotype with a few counts. The chain links TRBV28 to TRBJ1-2; TRBD1 aligns across 7 bases. V lost 5 bases and J lost 8; bases outside the gene matches: 8. The CDR3 is made up of 13 amino acids. CDR1 and CDR2 from the germline V gene are MDHEN and SYDVKM. The DNA for the CDR3 is TGTGCCAGCAGTCTACCCGGGACAGAGGGCTACACCTTC. Translating it yields CASSLPGTEGYTF.

A word on this clonotype: Given a much more abundant clone one base away, this may be a read error. The CDR3 end shows no conserved phenylalanine or tryptophan, and so a read error is likely. The genes are TRBV4-1 and TRBJ2-3, with D perhaps matching TRBD2 (6 bases). CDR3 length: 13 amino acids. Trimming pared 2 bases from V and 5 bases from J, leaving 8 bases between. Looked up from germline, CDR1 is MGHRA and CDR2 is YSYEKL. CDR3: CASSQWGEDTQYL. The CDR3 DNA reads as TGCGCCAGCAGCCAATGGGGGGAAGATACGCAGTATTTG.

At least ten counts were recorded for this clonotype. The V and J genes are TRBV12-3 or TRBV12-4 and TRBJ2-3; 11 nucleotides align to TRBD2. The CDR3 has 16 residues. V was pared by 5 bases and J by 0 bases, with 4 bases of the junction left unmatched. DNA of the CDR3: TGTGCCAGCAGTACCCGGACTAGCGGGAGCACAGATACGCAGTATTTT. It codes for CASSTRTSGSTDTQYF.

The table lists this clonotype with a few counts. The chain has TRBV12-3 or TRBV12-4 and TRBJ2-5, with TRBD2 identical over 10 bases. The CDR3 covers 15 residues. The ends lost 5 bases at V and 1 base at J; junction bases unmatched: 4. As DNA, the CDR3 is TGTGCCAGCAGTCCTTGGACTAGCGGCCAAGAGACCCAGTACTTC. Protein: CASSPWTSGQETQYF.

The chain employs TRBV29-1 and TRBJ2-3; 7 nucleotides agree with TRBD1. V was pared by 6 bases and J by 4 bases, with 7 bases of the junction left unmatched. Germline V gene data show CDR1 as SQVTM and CDR2 as ANQGSEA. The CDR3 consists of 13 residues. The CDR3 DNA follows: TGCAGCGTCGCAGGGGGTCGGGCAGATACGCAGTATTTT. Protein product: CSVAGGRADTQYF.

This clonotype came up a few times. The rearrangement links TRBV7-2 to TRBJ2-1, with 13 bases that match TRBD2. CDR3 length equals 17 residues. From germline, CDR1 is SGHTA and CDR2 FQGNSA. J gave up 7 bases and V 6 bases, and 12 bases lay outside the gene matches. CDR3 in DNA: TGTGCCAGCAGGCCAGAGACTAGCGGGAGGTTGGGGAATGAGCAGTTCTTC. It yields the protein CASRPETSGRLGNEQFF. The full variable domain, its missing parts supplied by reference TRBV7-2 and TRBJ2-1, is GAGVSQSPSNKVTEKGKDVELRCDPISGHTALYWYRQSLGQGLEFLIYFQGNSAPDKSGLPSDRFSAERTGGSVSTLTIQRTQQEDSAVYLCASRPETSGRLGNEQFFGPGTRLTVL.

The CDR3 here is CASTRDGRARSSYEQYF. CDR3 DNA sequence: TGTGCCAGCACCCGAGACGGGAGAGCGAGAAGCTCCTACGAGCAGTACTTC. The chain combines TRBV5-4 with TRBJ2-7; maybe TRBD2 (6 bases). V was cut by 6 bases and J by 0 bases, with 22 bases left in between. This CDR3 has 17 residues. Germline lookup yields CDR1 SGHNT and CDR2 YYREEE (reference sequence).

This clonotype was recorded many times. The rearrangement links TRBV10-3 to TRBJ2-3; TRBD2 matches at 9 bases. Germline loops: CDR1 ENHRY, CDR2 SYGVKD. The CDR3 extends over 16 amino acids. Trimming removed 2 bases from V and 0 bases from J; junction bases left unmatched: 3. CDR3 DNA: TGTGCCATCAGTGAGGGCCTAGCGGGGAGCACAGATACGCAGTATTTT. Residues: CAISEGLAGSTDTQYF.

This clonotype was detected many times. This sequence joins TRBV2 and TRBJ1-4; no firm D call. The germline V gene has CDR1 SNHLY and CDR2 FYNNEI. The CDR3 has 14 amino acids. V shed 6 bases and J shed 5 bases, with 13 bases lying between them. CDR3 nucleotides: TGTGCCAGCAGCCGCGGGTACGGGAATGAAAAACTGTTTTTT. It encodes CASSRGYGNEKLFF.

The V and J genes are TRBV3-1 and TRBJ2-5; 7 bases agree with TRBD1. CDR3 size: 16 residues. Germline loops: CDR1 LGHDT, CDR2 YNNKEL (reference sequence). With V trimmed by 0 bases and J by 2 bases, 6 bases remained unmatched. The CDR3 spells CASSQDLGTVQETQYF. The CDR3 bases are TGTGCCAGCAGCCAAGATCTCGGGACAGTACAAGAGACCCAGTACTTC.

This clonotype is medium-sized in the sample. The chain recombines TRBV4-1 with TRBJ2-7; weak D call: TRBD2 (5 bases). V shed 0 bases and J shed 7 bases, with 10 bases lying between them. Per germline, CDR1 MGHRA and CDR2 YSYEKL. The CDR3 spans 13 residues. CDR3 bases: TGCGCCAGCAGCCAAGATCCGGGAAGGGAGCAGTACTTC. Its translation is CASSQDPGREQYF.

This clonotype was counted only a few times. The rearrangement links TRBV15 to TRBJ2-7, with D uncertain. Trimming removed 0 bases from V and 5 bases from J, with 11 bases in between. This CDR3 comprises 14 residues. CDR1 and CDR2 (germline): LNHNV, YYDKDF (reference sequence). CDR3 in amino acids: CATSREGSGDEQYF. The CDR3 region has the DNA TGTGCCACCAGCAGAGAGGGTTCGGGCGACGAGCAGTACTTC.

There are many counts of this clonotype. The chain couples TRBV7-2 to TRBJ2-7, with D perhaps TRBD2 (6 bases). Germline CDR1 SGHTA, CDR2 FQGNSA. V was pared by 4 bases and J by 7 bases, with 14 bases between. The CDR3 runs 13 residues. The CDR3: CASSSDRRGEQYF. In DNA, the CDR3 is TGTGCCAGCAGCTCGGACCGGAGGGGTGAGCAGTACTTC.

This clonotype was observed a handful of times. The V gene is TRBV28, the J gene TRBJ1-1; D remains ambiguous. CDR1 is MDHEN and CDR2 is SYDVKM in the germline V gene. Between the trimmed V and J ends, which lost 11 bases and 5 bases, there was a span of 15 bases. The CDR3 is 12 amino acids. CDR3 coding DNA: TGTGCCCTCCGCCGAGGCGGGACTGAAGCTTTCTTT. Translated: CALRRGGTEAFF.

This clonotype was recorded a few times. This chain joins TRBV20-1 and TRBJ1-6, with D possibly TRBD1 on 5 matching bases. The ends were cut back, 5 bases at V and 6 bases at J, with 17 bases in the middle. Germline V gene lookup returns CDR1 DFQATT and CDR2 SNEGSKA (reference sequence). CDR3 size: 15 residues. The CDR3 bases are TGCAGTGCTCTACTCAACCGGGGCCTTAATTCACCCCTCCACTTT. Translation: CSALLNRGLNSPLHF.

In its sample, this clonotype was seen a few times. This rearrangement joins TRBV28 to TRBJ2-5, with 9 positions matching TRBD2. The CDR3 contains 13 residues. CDR1 MDHEN and CDR2 SYDVKM come from the germline V gene. V gave up 6 bases and J gave up 5 bases; unmatched junction bases: 4. For the CDR3, the DNA is TGTGCCAGCAGCCTCAGCGGGAGGGAGACCCAGTACTTC. As protein: CASSLSGRETQYF.

This clonotype was counted many times. The chain carries TRBV7-9 and TRBJ2-2, with TRBD2 matching over 11 bases. Germline-derived CDR1 and CDR2 are SEHNR and FQNEAQ (reference sequence). The CDR3 length is 16 residues. The junction had 2 bases not matched to a gene; V was cut back by 3 bases and J by 2 bases. The CDR3 loop is CASSLGLADNTGELFF. In DNA form, the CDR3 reads TGTGCCAGCAGCTTGGGACTAGCGGATAACACCGGGGAGCTGTTTTTT.

The sample holds a few counts of this clonotype. This sequence joins TRBV11-2 and TRBJ2-3; D perhaps matches TRBD2 (6 bases). CDR3 size: 16 residues. Germline lookup yields CDR1 SGHAT and CDR2 FQNNGV. V was clipped by 4 bases and J by 0 bases, with 14 bases between them. Here the CDR3 DNA reads TGTGCCAGCAGCTCACATAGCGGTTATAGCACAGATACGCAGTATTTT. This gives the protein CASSSHSGYSTDTQYF.

The chain recombines TRBV11-2 with TRBJ2-3; D possibly corresponds to TRBD2 (6 bases). Germline CDR1 SGHAT, CDR2 FQNNGV. V dropped 5 bases and J dropped 2 bases, with 14 bases sitting between them. CDR3 length: 15 residues. The CDR3 is CASSAGLVNTDTQYF. Written as DNA, the CDR3 is TGTGCCAGCAGCGCGGGACTCGTGAACACAGATACGCAGTATTTT.

V and J are TRBV3-1 and TRBJ2-5; no clear D gene. Trimming cost V 1 base and J 2 bases, with 5 bases left between them. CDR1 and CDR2 (germline): LGHDT, YNNKEL (reference sequence). There are 13 residues in the CDR3. CDR3 in amino acids: CASSQGHQETQYF. The CDR3 DNA reads TGTGCCAGCAGCCAAGGGCATCAAGAGACCCAGTACTTC.

This clonotype was seen a few times. The chain links TRBV18 to TRBJ1-3, with no clear D. CDR3 size: 13 residues. Germline CDR1 reads KGHSH; CDR2 reads LQKENI. Trimming removed 6 bases from V and 4 bases from J, with 10 bases in between. The CDR3 region is CASSFSSGNTIYF. CDR3 nucleotide sequence: TGTGCCAGCTCGTTCTCATCGGGAAACACCATATATTTT.

This clonotype is medium-sized by share. The genes are TRBV7-3 and TRBJ2-3; no definite D call. This CDR3 is built from 13 residues. Trimming stripped 3 bases from V and 3 bases from J, with 7 bases between. Germline CDR1 is SGHTA and CDR2 is FQGTGA. In DNA, the CDR3 is TGTGCCAGCAGCTTGATGGCGACAGATACGCAGTATTTT. Residues: CASSLMATDTQYF.

The table lists this clonotype with many counts. CDR3 residues: CASSQNRHNEQFF. The CDR3 DNA reads TGTGCCAGCAGCCAAAACCGTCACAATGAGCAGTTCTTC. The rearrangement uses TRBV3-1 and TRBJ2-1, with unresolved D. In germline, CDR1 is LGHDT, CDR2 YNNKEL (reference sequence). The V and J ends lost 2 bases and 5 bases respectively, with 7 bases between them. The CDR3 covers 13 residues.

This clonotype was seen repeatedly, ten times or more. The rearrangement links TRBV7-9 to TRBJ1-6, with D unclear. CDR3 size: 18 residues. Trimming cost V 2 bases and J 0 bases, with 14 bases left between them. Germline lookup yields CDR1 SEHNR and CDR2 FQNEAQ (reference sequence). CDR3 DNA sequence: TGTGCCAGCAGCTTAAGTCAGGCCGCGAGCTCCTATAATTCACCCCTCCACTTT. Protein: CASSLSQAASSYNSPLHF.

V is TRBV7-8 and J is TRBJ2-3; D gene ambiguous. CDR3 length: 14 amino acids. Germline assignment: CDR1 SGHVS and CDR2 FQNEAQ. V was shortened by 2 bases and J by 3 bases, with 9 bases between the two germline ends. For the CDR3, the DNA is TGTGCCAGCAGCTTACTCGGGTCAACAGATACGCAGTATTTT. It yields the protein CASSLLGSTDTQYF.

This clonotype was seen only a few times. The J gene is TRBJ2-3, the V gene TRBV28; 7 nucleotides line up with TRBD2. CDR1 MDHEN and CDR2 SYDVKM come from the germline V gene. The trim removed 5 bases at V and 3 bases at J, leaving 8 bases unmatched. The CDR3 consists of 15 residues. In nucleotides, the CDR3 is TGTGCCAGCAGTCGAAGCGGGATAGGGACAGATACGCAGTATTTT. Protein product: CASSRSGIGTDTQYF.

This clonotype was counted ten times or more. The chain links TRBV12-3 or TRBV12-4 to TRBJ2-2; possible D gene TRBD2, 6 bases. CDR3 length: 13 amino acids. V was pared by 4 bases and J by 5 bases, with 8 bases between. CDR3 residues: CASSSRGTGELFF. For the CDR3, the DNA is TGTGCCAGCAGTTCCCGGGGGACCGGGGAGCTGTTTTTT.

This clonotype was recorded many times. This CDR3 is CASSLSSGKGTGELFF. As DNA, the CDR3 is TGTGCCAGCAGCCTCTCTAGCGGGAAGGGCACCGGGGAGCTGTTTTTT. The rearrangement uses TRBV12-3 or TRBV12-4 and TRBJ2-2; TRBD2 matches 9 bases. The CDR3 is 16 residues long. J lost 4 bases, V lost 6 bases, and 9 bases had no gene match.